This T cell receptor beta chain was sequenced during a study of B cell selection in AIRE deficiency. Findings and limits, study-wide: Shared Treg sequences had shorter CDR3s, biased toward rearrangements with few non-templated insertions. About 31% of healthy-donor shared Treg TCRbeta sequences appeared in patient Tconv cells.

Remarks on this clone: Its specificity is unknown.

The V gene lost 7 bases and the J gene lost 0 bases, with 10 bases spanning the gap. The CDR3 runs to 14 residues. The germline gives CDR1 LNHDA, CDR2 SQIVND (reference sequence). The protocol was immunoSEQ multiplex PCR, while the TCRdb copy is restricted to in-frame clones and leaves out a portion. The data contain around 23,000 clones, over 95% of them seen just once; the ten biggest clones take up about 0.25%. Conventional CD4 T cells were sorted as CD4+CD127+ cells. The chain combines TRBV19 with TRBJ1-5; D is possibly TRBD1 (5 bases). The specimen was CD4+CD127+ conventional T cells sorted from PBMCs. The TCR was taken from a human donor in good health. CDR3 coding DNA: TGTGCCAGTATGGGGACGTTTAGCAATCAGCCCCAGCATTTT. Residues: CASMGTFSNQPQHF.